The 6 T cell receptor beta chains in this list originate from one sample, sequenced in a study of blood T cell repertoires in COVID-19. Some clones are missing from TCRdb's copy, which holds only in-frame ones; the method was immunoSEQ multiplex PCR. The sample gives about 200,000 clones, more than 70% of which show up once; 15% to 20% is in the top ten. The sequenced sample consisted of peripheral blood. These receptor sequences come from a person aged 70 to 79 with COVID-19, enrolled during active disease.

The V and J genes are TRBV15 and TRBJ1-2, with 10 bases fitting TRBD1. The CDR3 is made up of 15 amino acids. Germline CDR1 and CDR2: LNHNV and YYDKDF (reference sequence). J was trimmed by 3 bases and V by 6 bases; bases with no gene match: 7. The CDR3 is CATSPRTGGDYGYTF. CDR3 nucleotide sequence: TGTGCCACCAGTCCTAGGACAGGGGGGGACTATGGCTACACCTTC.

The V and J genes are TRBV28 and TRBJ2-3; 10 bases fit TRBD2. The V segment lost 6 bases and the J segment 8 bases; nucleotides outside the gene matches: 17. Germline V gene sequence: CDR1 MDHEN, CDR2 SYDVKM. This CDR3 contains 17 residues. As DNA, the CDR3 is TGTGCCAGCAGAGCGAGGACTAGCGGTTGGCAAGGGGGTACGCAGTATTTT. It translates to CASRARTSGWQGGTQYF. The full variable domain, completed using reference TRBV28 and TRBJ2-3, is DVKVTQSSRYLVKRTGEKVFLECVQDMDHENMFWYRQDPGLGLRLIYFSYDVKMKEKGDIPEGYSVSREKKERFSLILESASTNQTSMYLCASRARTSGWQGGTQYFGPGTRLTVL.

V usage is TRBV19 and J usage is TRBJ1-3, with 7 bases lining up with TRBD1. V lost 6 bases and J lost 2; bases outside the gene matches: 10. There are 16 residues in the CDR3. Germline CDR1 reads LNHDA; CDR2 reads SQIVND (reference sequence). The CDR3 sequence: CASSTRQGEAGNTIYF. Here the CDR3 DNA reads TGTGCCAGTAGCACTCGACAGGGAGAGGCTGGAAACACCATATATTTT.

This clone appeared once. The rearrangement joins TRBV19 to TRBJ2-1, with 10 bases aligning to TRBD2. CDR3 size: 17 residues. With V trimmed by 1 base and J by 7 bases, 10 bases remained unmatched. Germline V gives CDR1 LNHDA, CDR2 SQIVND (reference sequence). As DNA, the CDR3 is TGTGCCAGTAGTATAGCTCGTCTAGCGGGAGTTTCGAATGAGCAGTTCTTC. Encoded protein: CASSIARLAGVSNEQFF. The variable domain in full, completed from reference TRBV19 and TRBJ2-1, reads DGGITQSPKYLFRKEGQNVTLSCEQNLNHDAMYWYRQDPGQGLRLIYYSQIVNDFQKGDIAEGYSVSREKKESFPLTVTSAQKNPTAFYLCASSIARLAGVSNEQFFGPGTRLTVL.

The V call is TRBV7-9, the J call TRBJ2-4, with a tentative D call TRBD1 (5 bases). The CDR3 length is 16 residues. V shed 5 bases and J shed 0 bases, with 14 bases lying between them. Germline V gene data show CDR1 as SEHNR and CDR2 as FQNEAQ (reference sequence). The CDR3: CASSPTVGQAKNIQYF. The CDR3, as DNA: TGTGCCAGCAGCCCGACAGTAGGGCAAGCCAAAAACATTCAGTACTTC.

The chain couples TRBV28 to TRBJ2-7; D perhaps matches TRBD1 (5 bases). CDR3 length equals 13 residues. Germline CDR1 MDHEN, CDR2 SYDVKM. V lost 2 bases and J lost 5, with 10 bases in between. DNA of the CDR3: TGTGCCAGCAGTTTAGCAGGGCTGCACGAGCAGTACTTC. It is translated as CASSLAGLHEQYF.